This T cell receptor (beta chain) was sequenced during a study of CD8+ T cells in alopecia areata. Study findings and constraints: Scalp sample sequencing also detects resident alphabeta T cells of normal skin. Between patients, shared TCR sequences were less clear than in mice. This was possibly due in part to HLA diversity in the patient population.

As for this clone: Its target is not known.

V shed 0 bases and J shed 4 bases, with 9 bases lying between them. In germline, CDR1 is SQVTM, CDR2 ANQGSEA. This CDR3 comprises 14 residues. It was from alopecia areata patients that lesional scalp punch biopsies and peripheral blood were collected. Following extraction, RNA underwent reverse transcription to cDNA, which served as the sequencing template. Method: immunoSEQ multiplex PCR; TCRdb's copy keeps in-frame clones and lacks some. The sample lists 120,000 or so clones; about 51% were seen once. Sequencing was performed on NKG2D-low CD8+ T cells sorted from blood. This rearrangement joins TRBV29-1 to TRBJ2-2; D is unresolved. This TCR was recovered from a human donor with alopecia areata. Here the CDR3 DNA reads TGCAGCGTTGAAGAGCCCGTGAGCACCGGGGAGCTGTTTTTT. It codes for CSVEEPVSTGELFF.